This T cell receptor (beta chain) was recorded in a study of blood T cell repertoires in COVID-19. This clone was seen a handful of times. Between the trimmed V and J ends, which lost 4 bases and 7 bases, there was a span of 16 bases. Germline V gene lookup returns CDR1 MNHEY and CDR2 SMNVEV (reference sequence). The CDR3 is 14 amino acids. Sequencing was performed with immunoSEQ multiplex PCR; in TCRdb, only in-frame clones are kept and a portion is missing. Here the sample spans 250,000 to 300,000 clones, roughly 80% being singletons. This clonotype was sampled from a man aged 55-75 years who had recovered from COVID-19. The chain joins TRBV27 to TRBJ1-2; perhaps TRBD1 as D (6 bases). Specimen: peripheral blood. Written as DNA, the CDR3 is TGTGCCAGCAGTTCGGGGGGGGCGAGGGGTGGCTACACCTTC. Translation: CASSSGGARGGYTF.